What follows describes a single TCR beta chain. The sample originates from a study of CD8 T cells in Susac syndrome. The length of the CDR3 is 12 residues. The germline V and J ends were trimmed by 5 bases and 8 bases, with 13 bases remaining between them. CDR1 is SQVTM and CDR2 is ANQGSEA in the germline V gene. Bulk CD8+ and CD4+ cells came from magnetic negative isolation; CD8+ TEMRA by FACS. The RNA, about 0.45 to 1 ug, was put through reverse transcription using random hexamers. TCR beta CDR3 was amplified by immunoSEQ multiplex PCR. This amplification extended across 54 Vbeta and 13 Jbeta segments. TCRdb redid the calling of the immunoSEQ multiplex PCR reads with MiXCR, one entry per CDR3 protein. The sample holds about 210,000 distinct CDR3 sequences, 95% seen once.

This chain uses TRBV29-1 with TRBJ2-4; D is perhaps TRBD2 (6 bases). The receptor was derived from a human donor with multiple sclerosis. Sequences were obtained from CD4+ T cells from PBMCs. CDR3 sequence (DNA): TGCAGCGTTAGATTGTGGGAGGACATTCAGTACTTC. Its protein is CSVRLWEDIQYF.